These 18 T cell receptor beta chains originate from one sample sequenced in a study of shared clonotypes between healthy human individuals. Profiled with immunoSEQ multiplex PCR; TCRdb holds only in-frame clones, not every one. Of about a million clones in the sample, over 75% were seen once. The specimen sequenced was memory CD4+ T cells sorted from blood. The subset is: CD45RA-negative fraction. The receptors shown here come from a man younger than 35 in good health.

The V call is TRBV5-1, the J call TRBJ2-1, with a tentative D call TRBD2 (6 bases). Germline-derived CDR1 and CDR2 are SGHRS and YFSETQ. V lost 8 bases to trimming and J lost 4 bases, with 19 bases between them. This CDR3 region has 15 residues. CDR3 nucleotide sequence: TGCGCCAGTAAGTCCGGGACTCTTGATTACAATGAGCAGTTCTTC. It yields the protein CASKSGTLDYNEQFF.

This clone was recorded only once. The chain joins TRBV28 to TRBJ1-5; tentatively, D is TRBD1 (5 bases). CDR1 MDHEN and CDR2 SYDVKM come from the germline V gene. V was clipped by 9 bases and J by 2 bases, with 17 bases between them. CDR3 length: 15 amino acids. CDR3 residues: CARRGREVGNQPQHF. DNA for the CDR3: TGTGCCAGACGCGGCAGGGAGGTTGGCAATCAGCCCCAGCATTTT.

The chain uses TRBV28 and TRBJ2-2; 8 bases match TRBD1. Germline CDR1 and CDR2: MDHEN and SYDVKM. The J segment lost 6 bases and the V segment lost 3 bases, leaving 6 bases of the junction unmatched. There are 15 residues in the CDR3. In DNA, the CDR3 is TGTGCCAGCAGTTTTTCGAGGGGACAGGCCGGGGAGCTGTTTTTT. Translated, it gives CASSFSRGQAGELFF.

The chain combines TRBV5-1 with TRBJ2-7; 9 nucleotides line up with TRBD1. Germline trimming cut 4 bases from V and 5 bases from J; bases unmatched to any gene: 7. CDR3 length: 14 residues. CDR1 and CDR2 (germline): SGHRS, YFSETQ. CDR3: CASSQARQGDEQYF. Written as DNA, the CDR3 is TGCGCCAGCAGCCAGGCTCGACAGGGGGACGAGCAGTACTTC.

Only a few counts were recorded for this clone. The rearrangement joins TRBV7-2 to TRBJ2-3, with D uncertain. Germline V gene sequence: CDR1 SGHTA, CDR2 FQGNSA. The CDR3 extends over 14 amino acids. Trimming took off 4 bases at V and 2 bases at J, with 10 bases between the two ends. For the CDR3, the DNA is TGTGCCAGCAGCTCTGTCCGGAACACAGATACGCAGTATTTT. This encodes CASSSVRNTDTQYF.

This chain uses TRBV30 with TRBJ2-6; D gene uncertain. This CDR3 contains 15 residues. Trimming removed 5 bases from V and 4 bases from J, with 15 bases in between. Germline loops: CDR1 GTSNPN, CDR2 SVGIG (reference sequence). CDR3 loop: CAWGSGGLGANVLTF. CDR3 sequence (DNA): TGTGCCTGGGGTTCGGGTGGCTTAGGGGCCAACGTCCTGACTTTC.

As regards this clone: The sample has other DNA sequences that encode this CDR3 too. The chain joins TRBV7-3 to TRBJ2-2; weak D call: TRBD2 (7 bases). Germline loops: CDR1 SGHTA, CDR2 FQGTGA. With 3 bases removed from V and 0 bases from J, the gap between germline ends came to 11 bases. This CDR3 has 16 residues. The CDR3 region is CASSLTGGPNTGELFF. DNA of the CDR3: TGTGCCAGCAGCTTGACGGGGGGCCCGAACACCGGGGAGCTGTTTTTT.

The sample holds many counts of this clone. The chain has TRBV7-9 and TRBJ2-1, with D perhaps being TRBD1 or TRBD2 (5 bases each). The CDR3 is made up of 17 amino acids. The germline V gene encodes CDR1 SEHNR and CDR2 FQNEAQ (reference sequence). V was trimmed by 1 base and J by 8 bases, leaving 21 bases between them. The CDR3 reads CASSLGQPGSWLDEQFF. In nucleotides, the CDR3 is TGTGCCAGCAGCTTAGGTCAGCCAGGGAGTTGGTTGGATGAGCAGTTCTTC.

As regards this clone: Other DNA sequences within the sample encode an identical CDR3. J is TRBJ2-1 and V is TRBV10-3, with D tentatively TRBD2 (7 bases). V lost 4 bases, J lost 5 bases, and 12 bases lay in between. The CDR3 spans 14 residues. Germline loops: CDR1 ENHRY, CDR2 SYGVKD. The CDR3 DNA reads TGTGCCATCAGTGTGAGGGGGGGCGACAATGAGCAGTTCTTC. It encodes CAISVRGGDNEQFF.

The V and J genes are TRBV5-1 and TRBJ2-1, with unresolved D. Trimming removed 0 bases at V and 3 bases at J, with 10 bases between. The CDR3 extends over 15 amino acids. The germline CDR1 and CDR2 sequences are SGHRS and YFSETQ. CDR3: CASSLESVGYNEQFF. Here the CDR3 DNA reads TGCGCCAGCAGCTTGGAAAGTGTGGGCTACAATGAGCAGTTCTTC.

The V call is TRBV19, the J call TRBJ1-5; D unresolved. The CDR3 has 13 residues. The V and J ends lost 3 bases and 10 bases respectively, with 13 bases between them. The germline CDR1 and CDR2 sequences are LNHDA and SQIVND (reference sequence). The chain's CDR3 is CASSIGPEPPQHF. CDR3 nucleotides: TGTGCCAGTAGTATCGGTCCCGAGCCCCCCCAGCATTTT.

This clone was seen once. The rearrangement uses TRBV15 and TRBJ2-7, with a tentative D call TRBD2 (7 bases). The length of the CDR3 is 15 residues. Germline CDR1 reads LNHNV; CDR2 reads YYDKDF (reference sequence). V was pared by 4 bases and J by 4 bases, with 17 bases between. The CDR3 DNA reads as TGTGCCACCAGCAAGGCCGCGGGGGCAACTTACGAGCAGTACTTC. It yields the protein CATSKAAGATYEQYF.

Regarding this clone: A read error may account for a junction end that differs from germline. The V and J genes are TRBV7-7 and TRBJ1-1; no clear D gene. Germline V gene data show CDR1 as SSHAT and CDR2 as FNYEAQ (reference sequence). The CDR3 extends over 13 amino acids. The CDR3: CASSLGRTYRAFF. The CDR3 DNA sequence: TGTGCTAGCAGCTTAGGGAGAACGTATCGAGCTTTCTTT.

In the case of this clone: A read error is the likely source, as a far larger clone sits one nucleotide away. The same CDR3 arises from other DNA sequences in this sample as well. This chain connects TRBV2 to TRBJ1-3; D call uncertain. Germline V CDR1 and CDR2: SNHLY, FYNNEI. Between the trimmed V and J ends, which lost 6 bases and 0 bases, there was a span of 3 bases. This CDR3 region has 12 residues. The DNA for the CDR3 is TGTGCCAGCAGCTACTCTGGAAACACCATATATTTT. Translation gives CASSYSGNTIYF.

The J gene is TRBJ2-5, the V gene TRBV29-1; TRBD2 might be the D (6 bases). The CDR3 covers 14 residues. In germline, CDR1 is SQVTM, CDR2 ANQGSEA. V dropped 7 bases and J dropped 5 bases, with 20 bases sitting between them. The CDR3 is CSAAGGEAGETQYF. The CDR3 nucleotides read TGCAGCGCCGCCGGCGGGGAGGCGGGGGAGACCCAGTACTTC.

The CDR3 here is CAIPGVNTDTQYF. CDR3 DNA sequence: TGTGCCATCCCGGGGGTTAACACAGATACGCAGTATTTT. The gene calls are TRBV10-3 and TRBJ2-3, with D perhaps matching TRBD2 (6 bases). CDR3 length: 13 residues. Germline lookup yields CDR1 ENHRY and CDR2 SYGVKD. The V gene lost 8 bases and the J gene lost 2 bases, with 11 bases spanning the gap.

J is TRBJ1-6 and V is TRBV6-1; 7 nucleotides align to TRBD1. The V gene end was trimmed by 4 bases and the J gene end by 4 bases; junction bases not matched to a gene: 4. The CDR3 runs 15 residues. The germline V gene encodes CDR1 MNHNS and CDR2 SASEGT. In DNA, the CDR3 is TGTGCCAGCAGTGGTCCAGGGGGGTATAATTCACCCCTCCACTTT. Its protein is CASSGPGGYNSPLHF.

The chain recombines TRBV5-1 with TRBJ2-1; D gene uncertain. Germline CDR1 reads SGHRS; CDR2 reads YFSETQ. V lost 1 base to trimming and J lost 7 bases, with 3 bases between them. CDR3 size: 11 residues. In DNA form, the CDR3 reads TGCGCCAGCAGCTTGATGAATGAGCAGTTCTTC. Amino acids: CASSLMNEQFF.